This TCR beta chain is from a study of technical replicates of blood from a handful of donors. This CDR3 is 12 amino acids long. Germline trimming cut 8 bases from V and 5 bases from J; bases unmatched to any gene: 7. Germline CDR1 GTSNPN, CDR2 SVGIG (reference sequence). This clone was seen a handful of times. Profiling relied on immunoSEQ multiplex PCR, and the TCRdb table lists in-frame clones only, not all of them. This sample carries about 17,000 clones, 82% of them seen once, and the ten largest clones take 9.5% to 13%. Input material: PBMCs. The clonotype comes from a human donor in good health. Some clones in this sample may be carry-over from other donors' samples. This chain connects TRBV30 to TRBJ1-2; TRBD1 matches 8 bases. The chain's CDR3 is CAHRGSGYGYTF. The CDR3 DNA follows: TGTGCCCACAGGGGGTCGGGTTATGGCTACACCTTC.